The 9 T cell receptor beta chains in this list originate from one sample, sequenced in a study of immune evolution from preneoplasia to lung adenocarcinoma. TCRdb's table, derived via immunoSEQ multiplex PCR, lists solely in-frame clones and lacks some. The sample lists 1,500 to 2,000 clones, about 84% occurring once. The sample consisted of FFPE atypical adenomatous hyperplasia tissue from the lung. Subset described: atypical adenomatous hyperplasia (AAH), lung preneoplasia. Every receptor here comes from a person aged 70 to 85 with lung adenocarcinoma.

The rearrangement links TRBV29-1 to TRBJ2-2, with D tentatively TRBD1 or TRBD2 (5 bases each). V gave up 5 bases and J gave up 5 bases, with 21 bases separating them. CDR1 is SQVTM, CDR2 ANQGSEA, per germline. This CDR3 comprises 16 residues. The CDR3 DNA reads TGCAGCGTTTACGACCAGGGAAAAGGGAGAACCGGGGAGCTGTTTTTT. Its protein product is CSVYDQGKGRTGELFF.

A few counts support this clone. The CDR3 sequence is CASSDPTSGRPDTQYF. DNA for the CDR3: TGTGCCAGCAGTGACCCGACTAGCGGGAGGCCAGATACGCAGTATTTT. The chain carries TRBV6-4 and TRBJ2-3, with TRBD2 matching over 13 bases. The ends lost 2 bases at V and 4 bases at J; junction bases unmatched: 3. Germline CDR1 is MRHNA and CDR2 is SNTAGT. The CDR3 contains 16 residues.

The chain joins TRBV5-1 to TRBJ2-7; D gene uncertain. The CDR3 consists of 14 residues. Trimming took off 0 bases at V and 1 base at J, with 8 bases between the two ends. Germline V gene lookup returns CDR1 SGHRS and CDR2 YFSETQ. As DNA, the CDR3 is TGCGCCAGCAGCTTGGTGGAGTTTTCCTACGAGCAGTACTTC. It translates to CASSLVEFSYEQYF.

The V and J genes are TRBV28 and TRBJ1-2, with a possible D match to TRBD1 (6 bases). The V end lost 2 bases, the J end lost 4 bases, and 8 bases lay between the germline ends. Germline V CDR1 and CDR2: MDHEN, SYDVKM. The CDR3 is 13 amino acids. The CDR3 loop reads CASSLGGGYGYTF. CDR3 DNA: TGTGCCAGCAGTTTAGGAGGGGGCTATGGCTACACCTTC.

The chain links TRBV6-1 to TRBJ2-2; 7 nucleotides line up with TRBD2. The V gene's germline CDR1 is MNHNS and CDR2 SASEGT. The CDR3 length is 18 residues. The trim removed 4 bases at V and 2 bases at J, leaving 13 bases unmatched. The CDR3 spells CASSAGRKGGRNTGELFF. DNA of the CDR3: TGTGCCAGCAGTGCCGGTCGAAAGGGAGGGCGTAACACCGGGGAGCTGTTTTTT.

The chain recombines TRBV5-1 with TRBJ2-7; 7 bases fit TRBD1. V trimming: 5 bases; J trimming: 0 bases; junction bases outside the gene matches: 5. This CDR3 is 14 amino acids long. Germline values: CDR1 SGHRS, CDR2 YFSETQ. The DNA of the CDR3 is TGCGCCAGCAGGTCCGGGACAGCCTCCTACGAGCAGTACTTC. Translated, it gives CASRSGTASYEQYF.

The rearrangement uses TRBV11-3 and TRBJ2-1, with D maybe TRBD1 (5 bases). The CDR3 loop spans 15 amino acids. Germline-derived CDR1 and CDR2 are SGHNT and YENEEA. V lost 5 bases, J lost 7 bases, and 18 bases lay in between. CDR3 sequence (DNA): TGTGCCAGCAGCCAAAGGTTGGGGCCGAGGAATGAGCAGTTCTTC. Amino acids: CASSQRLGPRNEQFF.

This chain uses TRBV4-1 with TRBJ2-7; 10 bases map to TRBD1. CDR3 length: 14 amino acids. Germline CDR1 is MGHRA and CDR2 is YSYEKL. The trim removed 4 bases at V and 4 bases at J, leaving 4 bases unmatched. CDR3 region: CASSRQGAVYEQYF. CDR3 nucleotide sequence: TGCGCCAGCAGCCGACAGGGGGCCGTTTACGAGCAGTACTTC.

This clone is termed large (0.1 to 1%). The V gene is TRBV30, the J gene TRBJ2-1; D not certain. Between the trimmed V and J ends, which lost 2 bases and 8 bases, there was a span of 7 bases. The CDR3 consists of 11 residues. Germline CDR1 GTSNPN, CDR2 SVGIG (reference sequence). CDR3 nucleotide sequence: TGTGCCTGGAGTCAGTTGGATGAGCAGTTCTTC. Its translation: CAWSQLDEQFF.